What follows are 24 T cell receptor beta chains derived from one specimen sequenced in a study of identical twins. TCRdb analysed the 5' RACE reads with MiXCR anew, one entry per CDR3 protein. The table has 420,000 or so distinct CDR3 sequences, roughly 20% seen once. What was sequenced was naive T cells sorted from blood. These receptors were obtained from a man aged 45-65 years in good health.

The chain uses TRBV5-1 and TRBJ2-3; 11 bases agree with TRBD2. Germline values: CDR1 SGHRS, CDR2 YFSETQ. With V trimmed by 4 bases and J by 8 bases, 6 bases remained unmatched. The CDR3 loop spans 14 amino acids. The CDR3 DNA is TGCGCCAGCAGCCCTAGCGGGGGGCCTTCTACGCAGTATTTT. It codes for CASSPSGGPSTQYF.

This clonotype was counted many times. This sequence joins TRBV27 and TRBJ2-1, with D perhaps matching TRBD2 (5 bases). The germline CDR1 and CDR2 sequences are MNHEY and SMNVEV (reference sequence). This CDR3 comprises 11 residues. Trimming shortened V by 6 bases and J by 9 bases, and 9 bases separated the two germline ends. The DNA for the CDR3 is TGTGCCAGCAGCCTAGCATCTGAGCAGTTCTTC. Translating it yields CASSLASEQFF.

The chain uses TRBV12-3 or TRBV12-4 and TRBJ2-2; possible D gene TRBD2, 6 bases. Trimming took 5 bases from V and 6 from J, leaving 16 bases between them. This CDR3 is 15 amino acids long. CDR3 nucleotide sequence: TGTGCCAGCAGTCCAGCAGGGAGGCTAGCCGGGGAGCTGTTTTTT. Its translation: CASSPAGRLAGELFF.

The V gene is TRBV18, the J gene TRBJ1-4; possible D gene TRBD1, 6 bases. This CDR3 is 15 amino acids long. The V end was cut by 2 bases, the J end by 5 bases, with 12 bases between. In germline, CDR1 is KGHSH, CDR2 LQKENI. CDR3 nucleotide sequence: TGTGCCAGCTCACCATGGGGGCAGGGGAATGAAAAACTGTTTTTT. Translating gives CASSPWGQGNEKLFF.

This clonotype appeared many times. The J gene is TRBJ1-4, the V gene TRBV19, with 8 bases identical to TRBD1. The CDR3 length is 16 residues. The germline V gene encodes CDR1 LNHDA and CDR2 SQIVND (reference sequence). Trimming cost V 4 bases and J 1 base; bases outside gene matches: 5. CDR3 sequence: CASSTDRGGTNEKLFF. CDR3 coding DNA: TGTGCCAGTAGTACCGACAGGGGCGGAACTAATGAAAAACTGTTTTTT.

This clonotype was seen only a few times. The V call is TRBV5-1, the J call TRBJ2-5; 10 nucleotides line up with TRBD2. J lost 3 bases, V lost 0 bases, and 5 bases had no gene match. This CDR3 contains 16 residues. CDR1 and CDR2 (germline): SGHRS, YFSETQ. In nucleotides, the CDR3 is TGCGCCAGCAGCTTGGCCGGCGGACTAGCGGAAGAGACCCAGTACTTC. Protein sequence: CASSLAGGLAEETQYF.

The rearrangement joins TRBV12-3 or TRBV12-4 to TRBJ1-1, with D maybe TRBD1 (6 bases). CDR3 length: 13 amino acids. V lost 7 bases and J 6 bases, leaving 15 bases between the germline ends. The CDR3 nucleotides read TGTGCCAGCACCGCCCCAGGACAGTCTGAAGCTTTCTTT. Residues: CASTAPGQSEAFF.

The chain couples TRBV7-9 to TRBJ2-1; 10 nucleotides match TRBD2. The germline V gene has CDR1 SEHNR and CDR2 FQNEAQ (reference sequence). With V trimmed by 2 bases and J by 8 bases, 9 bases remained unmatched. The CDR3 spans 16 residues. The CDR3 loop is CASSLWASGSFDEQFF. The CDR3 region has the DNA TGTGCCAGCAGCTTATGGGCTAGCGGGAGTTTCGATGAGCAGTTCTTC.

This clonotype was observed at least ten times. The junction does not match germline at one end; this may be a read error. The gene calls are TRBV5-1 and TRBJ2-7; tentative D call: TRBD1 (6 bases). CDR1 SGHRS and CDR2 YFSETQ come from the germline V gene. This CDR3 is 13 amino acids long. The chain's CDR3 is CASSLRGSYEQYF. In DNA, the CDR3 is TGTGCCAGCTCACTCAGGGGCTCCTACGAGCAGTACTTC.

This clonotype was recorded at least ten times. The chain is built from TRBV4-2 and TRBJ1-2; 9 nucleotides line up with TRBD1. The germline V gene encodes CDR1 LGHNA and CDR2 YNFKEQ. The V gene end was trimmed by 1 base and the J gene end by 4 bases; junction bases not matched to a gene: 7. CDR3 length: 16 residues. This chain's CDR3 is CASSQVGGQGSYGYTF. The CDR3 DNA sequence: TGTGCCAGCAGCCAAGTGGGGGGACAGGGATCCTATGGCTACACCTTC.

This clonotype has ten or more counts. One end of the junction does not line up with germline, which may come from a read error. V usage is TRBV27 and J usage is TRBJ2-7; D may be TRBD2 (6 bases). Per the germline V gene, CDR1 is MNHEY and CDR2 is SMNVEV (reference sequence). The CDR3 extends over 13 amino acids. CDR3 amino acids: CASSFHLASGLSF. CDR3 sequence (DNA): TGTGCCAGCAGTTTTCACCTAGCGTCGGGTCTGTCCTTC.

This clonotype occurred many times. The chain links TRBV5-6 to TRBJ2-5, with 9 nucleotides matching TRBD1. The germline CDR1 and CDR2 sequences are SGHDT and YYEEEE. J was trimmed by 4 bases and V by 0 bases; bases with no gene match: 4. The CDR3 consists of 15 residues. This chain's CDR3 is CASSLAGQGRETQYF. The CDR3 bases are TGTGCCAGCAGCTTGGCGGGACAGGGCCGAGAGACCCAGTACTTC.

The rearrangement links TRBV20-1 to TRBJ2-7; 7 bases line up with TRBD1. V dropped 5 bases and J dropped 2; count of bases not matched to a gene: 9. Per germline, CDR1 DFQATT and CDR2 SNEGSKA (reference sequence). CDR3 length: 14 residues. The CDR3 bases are TGCAGTGCTGTCCGCAGGACAGGAGCCTACGAGCAGTACTTC. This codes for CSAVRRTGAYEQYF.

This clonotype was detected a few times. DNA of the CDR3: TGTGCCAGCATAAATGGACGGGAGCAGTACTTC. This translates into CASINGREQYF. The gene calls are TRBV27 and TRBJ2-7, with D unclear. The V and J ends lost 7 bases and 7 bases respectively, with 11 bases between them. The V gene's germline CDR1 is MNHEY and CDR2 SMNVEV (reference sequence). The CDR3 runs 11 residues.

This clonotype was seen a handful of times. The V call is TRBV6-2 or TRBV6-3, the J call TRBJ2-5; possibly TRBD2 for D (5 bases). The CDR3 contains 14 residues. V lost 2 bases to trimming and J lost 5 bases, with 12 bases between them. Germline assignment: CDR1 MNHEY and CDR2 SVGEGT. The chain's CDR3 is CASSYPLGIETQYF. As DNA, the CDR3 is TGTGCCAGCAGTTACCCACTAGGAATTGAGACCCAGTACTTC.

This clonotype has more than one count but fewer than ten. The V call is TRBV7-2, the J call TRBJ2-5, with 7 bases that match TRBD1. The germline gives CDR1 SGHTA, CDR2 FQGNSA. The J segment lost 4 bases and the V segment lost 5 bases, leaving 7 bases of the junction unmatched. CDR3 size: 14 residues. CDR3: CASSRQGARETQYF. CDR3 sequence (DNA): TGTGCCAGCAGCCGACAGGGAGCGAGAGAGACCCAGTACTTC.

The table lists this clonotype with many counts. In nucleotides, the CDR3 is TGCGCCAGCAGCTTAAGAGTTGGCTTAGGGGGGAATAATGAGCAGTTCTTC. As protein: CASSLRVGLGGNNEQFF. The rearrangement joins TRBV5-1 to TRBJ2-1; either TRBD1 or TRBD2 may supply D (6 bases each). The V gene's germline CDR1 is SGHRS and CDR2 YFSETQ. CDR3 length: 17 residues. Trimming cost V 2 bases and J 7 bases, with 22 bases left between them.

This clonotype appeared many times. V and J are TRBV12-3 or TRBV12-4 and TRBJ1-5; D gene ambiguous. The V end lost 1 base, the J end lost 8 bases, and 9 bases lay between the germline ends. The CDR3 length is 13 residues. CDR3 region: CASSLGAVEPQHF. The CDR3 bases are TGTGCCAGCAGTTTAGGGGCGGTGGAGCCCCAGCATTTT.

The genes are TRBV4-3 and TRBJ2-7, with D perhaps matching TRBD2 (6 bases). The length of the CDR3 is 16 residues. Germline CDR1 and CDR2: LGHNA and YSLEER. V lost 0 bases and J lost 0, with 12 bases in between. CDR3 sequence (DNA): TGCGCCAGCAGCCAAGACACGGGACTGCTCTCCTACGAGCAGTACTTC. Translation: CASSQDTGLLSYEQYF.

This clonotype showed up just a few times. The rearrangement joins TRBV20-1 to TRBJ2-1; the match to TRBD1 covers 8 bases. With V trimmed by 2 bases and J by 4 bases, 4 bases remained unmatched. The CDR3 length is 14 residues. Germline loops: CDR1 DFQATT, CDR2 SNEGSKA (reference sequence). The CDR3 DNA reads TGCAGTGCTAGAACGGGGACAGGATACAATGAGCAGTTCTTC. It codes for CSARTGTGYNEQFF.

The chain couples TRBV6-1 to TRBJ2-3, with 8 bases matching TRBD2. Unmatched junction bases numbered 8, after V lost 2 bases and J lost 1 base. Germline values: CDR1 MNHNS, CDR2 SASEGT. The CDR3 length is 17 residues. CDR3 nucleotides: TGTGCCAGCAGTGAATTGATCGGGAGGGCGGGCACAGATACGCAGTATTTT. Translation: CASSELIGRAGTDTQYF.

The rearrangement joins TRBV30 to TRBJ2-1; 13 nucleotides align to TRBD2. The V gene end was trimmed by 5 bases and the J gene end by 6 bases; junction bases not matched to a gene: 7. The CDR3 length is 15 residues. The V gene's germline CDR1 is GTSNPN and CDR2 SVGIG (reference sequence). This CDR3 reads CAWDPGLAGINEQFF. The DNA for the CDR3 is TGTGCCTGGGACCCGGGACTAGCGGGGATCAATGAGCAGTTCTTC. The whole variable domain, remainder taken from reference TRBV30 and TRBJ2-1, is SQTIHQWPATLVQPVGSPLSLECTVEGTSNPNLYWYRQAAGRGLQLLFYSVGIGQISSEVPQNLSASRPQDRQFILSSKKLLLSDSGFYLCAWDPGLAGINEQFFGPGTRLTVL.

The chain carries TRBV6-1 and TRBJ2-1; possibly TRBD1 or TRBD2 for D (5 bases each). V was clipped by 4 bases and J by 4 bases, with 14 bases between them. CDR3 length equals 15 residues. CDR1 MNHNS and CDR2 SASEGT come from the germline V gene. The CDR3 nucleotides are TGTGCCAGCAGTGGATTTTTAGAGGGGTACAATGAGCAGTTCTTC. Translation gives CASSGFLEGYNEQFF.

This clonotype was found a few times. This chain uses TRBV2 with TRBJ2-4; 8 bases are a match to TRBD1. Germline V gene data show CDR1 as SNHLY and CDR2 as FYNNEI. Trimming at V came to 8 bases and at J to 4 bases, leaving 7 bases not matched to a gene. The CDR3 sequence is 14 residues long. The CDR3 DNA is TGTGCCAGCTCAGGGACAGGACCTAAAAACATTCAGTACTTC. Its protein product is CASSGTGPKNIQYF.